Only a few counts were recorded for the clone carrying this TCR beta chain. The antigen is undetermined. Assembly of TCR beta libraries relied on iRepertoire HTBI primers together with Arm-PCR of CDR3 regions. TCRdb called the multiplex PCR reads again in MiXCR, with one record for every CDR3 protein. This table holds about 460,000 distinct CDR3 sequences, around a fifth found once. Trimming cost V 6 bases and J 8 bases; bases outside gene matches: 8. CDR3 length: 12 amino acids. Germline V gene data show CDR1 as GTSNPN and CDR2 as SVGIG (reference sequence). This record belongs to a study of regulatory T cells in long-lasting Graves disease. For the study at large: Positive TSH receptor antibodies alongside over 5 years of antithyroid drugs were what marked Graves' disease as persistent. Whole-study results and caveats: There were preferences for TRBV28, TRBJ1-2 and TRBJ2-5 in persistent disease. Lower TCR diversity characterized persistent Graves' patients relative to newly diagnosed patients.

The time point was: persistent/refractory GD, antithyroid drugs over 5 years with positive TRAb. Isolated PBMC RNA provided the starting material for the TCR library. Each of the patients was recruited from an endocrinology department situated in Xi'an, China. The chain carries TRBV30 and TRBJ1-2; the match to TRBD1 covers 8 bases. The sample in question was peripheral blood mononuclear cells (PBMCs), obtained when the disease was refractory, from a patient treated with antithyroid drugs. The clonotype was recovered from a female donor with Graves disease. In nucleotides, the CDR3 is TGTGCCTGCCTCAAACGACAGGGGGGCTACACCTTC. Protein: CACLKRQGGYTF.